This TCR beta chain is drawn from a study of cytomegalovirus exposure and HLA in healthy donors. PCR employed 60 Vbeta and 13 Jbeta primers. This table comes from immunoSEQ multiplex PCR, and its TCRdb copy is limited to in-frame clones, with some not included. The sample carries over 95,000 clones, around two thirds recorded once. This receptor was taken from a human donor in good health. The specimen sequenced was PBMCs.

For the CDR3, the DNA is TGCGCCAGCAGCTTGGGGGGACTGATGTCTGGGGCCAACGTCCTGACTTTC. This translates into CASSLGGLMSGANVLTF. V is TRBV5-1 and J is TRBJ2-6; D perhaps matches TRBD2 (6 bases). Trimming took 0 bases from V and 1 from J, leaving 11 bases between them. The length of the CDR3 is 17 residues. The germline CDR1 and CDR2 sequences are SGHRS and YFSETQ.